The 8 T cell receptor beta chains reported below all come from one sample, sequenced in a study of blood T cell repertoires in COVID-19. Sequencing was performed with immunoSEQ multiplex PCR; in TCRdb, only in-frame clones are kept and a portion is missing. The sample has 200,000 to 250,000 clones; more than 75% are singletons. Sequencing was carried out using peripheral blood. Source of these receptors: a man aged 50-59 years who had recovered from COVID-19.

This clone was picked up a small number of times. The chain has TRBV7-2 and TRBJ2-7; a weak D match, TRBD2 (5 bases). This CDR3 region has 15 residues. With 0 bases removed from V and 6 bases from J, the gap between germline ends came to 15 bases. From germline, CDR1 is SGHTA and CDR2 FQGNSA. CDR3 DNA: TGTGCCAGCAGCTTAGCGGACTTTTCAGGCTCCGAGCAGTACTTC. It specifies CASSLADFSGSEQYF.

The CDR3: CASIAGNSGNTIYF. CDR3 coding DNA: TGTGCCAGCATAGCCGGGAACTCTGGAAACACCATATATTTT. The chain has TRBV6-6 and TRBJ1-3; D unclear. The CDR3 is made up of 14 amino acids. Germline CDR1 reads MNHNY; CDR2 reads SVGAGI (reference sequence). The V end was cut by 7 bases, the J end by 0 bases, with 10 bases between.

The V call is TRBV18, the J call TRBJ2-3, with a weak D call TRBD2 (7 bases). The length of the CDR3 is 16 residues. The V end lost 3 bases, the J end lost 0 bases, and 13 bases lay between the germline ends. Looked up from germline, CDR1 is KGHSH and CDR2 is LQKENI. For the CDR3, the DNA is TGTGCCAGCTCACCGAAGGGGGGGGCTAGCACAGATACGCAGTATTTT. This encodes CASSPKGGASTDTQYF.

The V and J genes are TRBV27 and TRBJ1-2, with D uncertain. V was clipped by 3 bases and J by 6 bases, with 11 bases between them. Germline CDR1 and CDR2: MNHEY and SMNVEV (reference sequence). CDR3 length: 13 residues. The CDR3 spells CASSFNRIDGYTF. The DNA of the CDR3 is TGTGCCAGCAGTTTTAACAGAATCGATGGCTACACCTTC.

The J gene is TRBJ2-3, the V gene TRBV18; TRBD2 agrees at 7 bases. V lost 6 bases, J lost 3 bases, and 6 bases stayed unmatched. The CDR3 is 14 amino acids. Germline V gives CDR1 KGHSH, CDR2 LQKENI. The CDR3 DNA is TGTGCCAGCTCCCCCGGGACTAAGACAGATACGCAGTATTTT. Protein sequence: CASSPGTKTDTQYF.

This clone was recorded once. The chain carries TRBV5-4 and TRBJ1-3; the D is unclear. The V gene lost 2 bases and the J gene lost 0 bases, with 12 bases spanning the gap. The CDR3 runs to 16 residues. Per germline, CDR1 SGHNT and CDR2 YYREEE (reference sequence). CDR3 coding DNA: TGTGCCAGCAGCTTTACAGCCCTAAGCTCTGGAAACACCATATATTTT. It encodes CASSFTALSSGNTIYF.

This chain connects TRBV7-9 to TRBJ2-7; D may be TRBD2 (5 bases). Looked up from germline, CDR1 is SEHNR and CDR2 is FQNEAQ (reference sequence). The CDR3 has 14 residues. V lost 1 base and J 4 bases, leaving 11 bases between the germline ends. The DNA for the CDR3 is TGTGCCAGCAGCTTAGAGAGGGTAGGGTACGAGCAGTACTTC. Translated: CASSLERVGYEQYF.

The chain recombines TRBV5-8 with TRBJ1-4; D is unclear. The V gene's germline CDR1 is SGHTS and CDR2 YDEGEE. Trimming stripped 2 bases from V and 5 bases from J, with 4 bases between. This CDR3 has 12 amino acids. The CDR3 DNA is TGTGCCAGCAGCTTAGAGAATGAAAAACTGTTTTTT. It translates to CASSLENEKLFF.